The next 29 T cell receptor beta chains were all read from a single sample in a study of blood T cells in healthy people across ages. A J-beta primer mix and a sample-barcoded 5' primer were used in a second PCR of roughly 6 to 11 cycles. MiXCR, applied by TCRdb to the 5' RACE reads, yields one record per CDR3 protein. The repertoire holds under 700,000 distinct CDR3 sequences, with nearly 25% as singletons. A further study also used this sample, focusing on T cells of mothers and their children.

The specimen sequenced was blood. These receptors all come from a boy younger than 18 in good health.

The chain has TRBV5-8 and TRBJ2-7; D might be TRBD2 (6 bases). With 4 bases removed from V and 7 bases from J, the gap between germline ends came to 15 bases. The CDR3 covers 13 residues. Germline assignment: CDR1 SGHTS and CDR2 YDEGEE. In DNA, the CDR3 is TGTGCCAGCAGCCTGCTTCGGGGGAAAGAGCAGTACTTC. Residues: CASSLLRGKEQYF.

The V and J genes are TRBV28 and TRBJ1-2; 7 positions match TRBD1. Germline CDR1 MDHEN, CDR2 SYDVKM. CDR3 size: 13 residues. The V segment lost 7 bases and the J segment 7 bases; nucleotides outside the gene matches: 9. DNA for the CDR3: TGTGCCAGCACGATGGACAGGTTGACTGGCTACACCTTC. Translating gives CASTMDRLTGYTF.

This clonotype has a handful of counts. This rearrangement joins TRBV7-6 to TRBJ2-7, with a possible D match to TRBD1 (5 bases). The CDR3 has 15 amino acids. Germline-derived CDR1 and CDR2 are SGHVS and FNYEAQ. V was clipped by 5 bases and J by 2 bases, with 16 bases between them. For the CDR3, the DNA is TGTGCCAGCAGCGCATGGGGCGGTCTTACCTACGAGCAGTACTTC. Encoded protein: CASSAWGGLTYEQYF.

A few counts support this clonotype. The chain recombines TRBV6-5 with TRBJ2-1; D might be TRBD1 (6 bases). V was pared by 8 bases and J by 4 bases, with 15 bases between. There are 14 residues in the CDR3. Looked up from germline, CDR1 is MNHEY and CDR2 is SVGAGI. The CDR3 sequence is CASGNDQGYNEQFF. CDR3 DNA sequence: TGTGCCAGCGGAAACGATCAGGGGTACAATGAGCAGTTCTTC.

The V gene is TRBV5-1, the J gene TRBJ2-5, with 12 bases matching TRBD2. The CDR3 is 17 residues long. Germline V gives CDR1 SGHRS, CDR2 YFSETQ. Trimming removed 1 base from V and 1 base from J; junction bases left unmatched: 5. CDR3 bases: TGCGCCAGCAGCTTGTCTAGCGGGGGGGCATTCCAAGAGACCCAGTACTTC. This sequence encodes CASSLSSGGAFQETQYF.

This clonotype was detected only a few times. The junction differs from germline at one of its ends, possibly a read error. J is TRBJ2-1 and V is TRBV7-2; maybe TRBD2 (5 bases). Germline V gene lookup returns CDR1 SGHTA and CDR2 FQGNSA. The CDR3 covers 13 residues. The CDR3 here is CASSQSRAGEQSF. The CDR3 coding sequence is TGTGCCAGCAGCCAGAGCCGCGCGGGCGAGCAGTCCTTC.

The J gene is TRBJ2-5, the V gene TRBV5-1, with unresolved D. V dropped 0 bases and J dropped 1 base, with 10 bases sitting between them. This CDR3 spans 15 amino acids. Germline CDR1 and CDR2: SGHRS and YFSETQ. In DNA form, the CDR3 reads TGCGCCAGCAGCTTGGGGGTAGGGCGCCAAGAGACCCAGTACTTC. This gives the protein CASSLGVGRQETQYF.

This chain links TRBV20-1 with TRBJ2-1, with D perhaps matching TRBD1 (5 bases). This CDR3 is 13 amino acids long. The ends were cut back, 2 bases at V and 8 bases at J, with 13 bases in the middle. The germline CDR1 and CDR2 sequences are DFQATT and SNEGSKA (reference sequence). The chain's CDR3 is CSARRVQGHEQFF. The CDR3, as DNA: TGCAGTGCTAGAAGAGTCCAGGGCCATGAGCAGTTCTTC.

This chain joins TRBV7-2 and TRBJ2-1; tentatively, D is TRBD1 (5 bases). CDR1 is SGHTA, CDR2 FQGNSA, per germline. Between the trimmed V and J ends, which lost 5 bases and 5 bases, there was a span of 25 bases. The CDR3 is 18 residues long. In DNA, the CDR3 is TGTGCCAGCAGCCCTAGTGCTGTGGGGCCCCCTTTTAACAATGAGCAGTTCTTC. Translating gives CASSPSAVGPPFNNEQFF.

In this sample, this clonotype turned up once. The chain recombines TRBV4-3 with TRBJ1-2, with D hard to call. The V gene's germline CDR1 is LGHNA and CDR2 YSLEER. The germline V and J ends were trimmed by 1 base and 6 bases, with 18 bases remaining between them. The CDR3 length is 16 residues. CDR3 residues: CASSQGVGLEENGYTF. In DNA form, the CDR3 reads TGCGCCAGCAGCCAAGGAGTCGGCTTGGAGGAAAATGGCTACACCTTC.

The chain carries TRBV7-9 and TRBJ2-5; D is undetermined. This CDR3 is 14 amino acids long. Germline CDR1 reads SEHNR; CDR2 reads FQNEAQ (reference sequence). V was shortened by 1 base and J by 1 base, with 7 bases between the two germline ends. For the CDR3, the DNA is TGTGCCAGCAGCTTAGAACCGATCCAAGAGACCCAGTACTTC. Its translation: CASSLEPIQETQYF.

In its sample, this clonotype was seen a few times. The chain combines TRBV6-5 with TRBJ2-1; 8 bases are shared with TRBD1. This CDR3 comprises 14 residues. With 6 bases clipped from V and 5 bases from J, the junction kept 6 bases outside the gene matches. Germline CDR1 and CDR2: MNHEY and SVGAGI. CDR3 nucleotide sequence: TGTGCCAGCAGCGGCAGGGACAGGAACAATGAGCAGTTCTTC. This codes for CASSGRDRNNEQFF.

The sample holds many counts of this clonotype. The chain links TRBV7-2 to TRBJ2-1, with TRBD2 identical over 8 bases. Trimming at V came to 5 bases and at J to 3 bases, leaving 12 bases not matched to a gene. This CDR3 region has 17 residues. From germline, CDR1 is SGHTA and CDR2 FQGNSA. The CDR3 bases are TGTGCCAGCAGCCTTCCAAAGGGCGGGGGGCGCTACAATGAGCAGTTCTTC. Residues: CASSLPKGGGRYNEQFF. Combining the CDR3 with reference TRBV7-2 and TRBJ2-1 gives the whole variable domain GAGVSQSPSNKVTEKGKDVELRCDPISGHTALYWYRQSLGQGLEFLIYFQGNSAPDKSGLPSDRFSAERTGGSVSTLTIQRTQQEDSAVYLCASSLPKGGGRYNEQFFGPGTRLTVL.

Note on this clonotype: One end of the junction does not line up with germline, which may come from a read error. The V and J genes are TRBV6-2 or TRBV6-3 and TRBJ2-7, with 9 bases matching TRBD2. The J call may be incorrect, as the DNA end agrees better with TRBJ2-1. The CDR3 length is 16 residues. Germline V gene data show CDR1 as MNHEY and CDR2 as SVGEGT. The CDR3 region has the DNA TGTGCCGGCAGTTCCCGAGTAGCGGGAGTCGACAATGAGCAGTTCTTC. Amino acids: CAGSSRVAGVDNEQFF.

The chain joins TRBV7-2 to TRBJ1-4; 9 bases map to TRBD1. This CDR3 comprises 15 residues. V trimming: 5 bases; J trimming: 8 bases; junction bases outside the gene matches: 9. CDR1 is SGHTA and CDR2 is FQGNSA in the germline V gene. The CDR3 spells CASSLQGARSEKLFF. The CDR3, as DNA: TGTGCCAGCAGCCTACAGGGGGCGAGGAGCGAAAAACTGTTTTTT. Combining the CDR3 with reference TRBV7-2 and TRBJ1-4 gives the whole variable domain GAGVSQSPSNKVTEKGKDVELRCDPISGHTALYWYRQSLGQGLEFLIYFQGNSAPDKSGLPSDRFSAERTGGSVSTLTIQRTQQEDSAVYLCASSLQGARSEKLFFGSGTQLSVL.

The chain recombines TRBV5-6 with TRBJ2-7, with TRBD1 matching over 9 bases. Trimming took 3 bases from V and 1 from J; bases not matched to a gene: 5. This CDR3 is 15 amino acids long. Germline loops: CDR1 SGHDT, CDR2 YYEEEE. Here the CDR3 DNA reads TGTGCCAGCAGCTGGGTAGACAGGGGGTCCTACGAGCAGTACTTC. It translates to CASSWVDRGSYEQYF.

The chain recombines TRBV9 with TRBJ2-1; D call uncertain. Germline values: CDR1 SGDLS, CDR2 YYNGEE. Deletions cut 9 bases from V and 0 bases from J, with 25 bases between. The CDR3 spans 18 residues. In DNA, the CDR3 is TGTGCCACGAGAAAGAGCGAAACAAGTGCCTCCTCCTACAATGAGCAGTTCTTC. Protein sequence: CATRKSETSASSYNEQFF.

This clonotype was counted only a few times. The V and J genes are TRBV7-2 and TRBJ2-4; possible D gene TRBD1, 5 bases. Germline CDR1 is SGHTA and CDR2 is FQGNSA. This CDR3 spans 13 amino acids. The ends were cut back, 1 base at V and 16 bases at J, with 17 bases in the middle. The CDR3 region has the DNA TGTGCCAGCAGCTTAGAACATGGGGCAGTTTGCTACTTC. Residues: CASSLEHGAVCYF. Drawing the rest from reference TRBV7-2 and TRBJ2-4, the complete variable domain is GAGVSQSPSNKVTEKGKDVELRCDPISGHTALYWYRQSLGQGLEFLIYFQGNSAPDKSGLPSDRFSAERTGGSVSTLTIQRTQQEDSAVYLCASSLEHGAVCYFGAGTRLSVL.

The gene calls are TRBV7-6 and TRBJ2-5, with TRBD1 identical over 8 bases. The CDR3 extends over 16 amino acids. Germline V gives CDR1 SGHVS, CDR2 FNYEAQ. J gave up 0 bases and V 1 base, and 4 bases lay outside the gene matches. CDR3 sequence: CASSLDTGGDQETQYF. The DNA of the CDR3 is TGTGCCAGCAGCTTAGACACAGGGGGTGACCAAGAGACCCAGTACTTC.

The chain recombines TRBV19 with TRBJ2-1; 11 nucleotides align to TRBD2. V was clipped by 6 bases and J by 4 bases; unmatched bases: 5. Germline-derived CDR1 and CDR2 are LNHDA and SQIVND (reference sequence). The CDR3 runs 15 residues. In DNA form, the CDR3 reads TGTGCCAGTAGGCAGACTAGCGGGGATTACAATGAGCAGTTCTTC. Translated, it gives CASRQTSGDYNEQFF. The variable domain in full, completed from reference TRBV19 and TRBJ2-1, reads DGGITQSPKYLFRKEGQNVTLSCEQNLNHDAMYWYRQDPGQGLRLIYYSQIVNDFQKGDIAEGYSVSREKKESFPLTVTSAQKNPTAFYLCASRQTSGDYNEQFFGPGTRLTVL.

The gene calls are TRBV3-1 and TRBJ2-5; the D is unclear. Trimming removed 2 bases from V and 5 bases from J, with 12 bases in between. The germline gives CDR1 LGHDT, CDR2 YNNKEL (reference sequence). The CDR3 spans 14 residues. CDR3 residues: CASSQTGTTETQYF. In DNA form, the CDR3 reads TGTGCCAGCAGCCAAACCGGTACCACGGAGACCCAGTACTTC.

This clonotype showed up just a few times. The CDR3 region is CASSQRGNEQFF. The CDR3 region has the DNA TGTGCCAGCAGCCAGCGGGGCAATGAGCAGTTCTTC. V and J are TRBV9 and TRBJ2-1; the match to TRBD2 covers 7 bases. V shed 4 bases, J shed 6 bases, and the junction held 1 base outside the gene matches. From germline, CDR1 is SGDLS and CDR2 YYNGEE. The CDR3 length is 12 residues.

The rearrangement uses TRBV10-3 and TRBJ2-1; 12 positions match TRBD2. The CDR3 totals 14 residues. After removal of 2 bases from V and 7 bases from J, the junction contained 0 bases not matched to a gene. Germline V gene sequence: CDR1 ENHRY, CDR2 SYGVKD. DNA for the CDR3: TGTGCCATCAGTGAGGGGACTAGCGGGAATGAGCAGTTCTTC. It is translated as CAISEGTSGNEQFF.

This clonotype has a handful of counts. The chain is built from TRBV6-5 and TRBJ2-1, with TRBD2 identical over 8 bases. Germline CDR1 and CDR2: MNHEY and SVGAGI. V lost 2 bases and J lost 4; bases outside the gene matches: 7. CDR3 length: 16 amino acids. CDR3 nucleotides: TGTGCCAGCAGTTACGGTGAACTAGCGGTTTACAATGAGCAGTTCTTC. This codes for CASSYGELAVYNEQFF.

The V gene is TRBV10-3, the J gene TRBJ1-2; TRBD1 matches at 7 bases. CDR3 length: 16 amino acids. Germline CDR1 ENHRY, CDR2 SYGVKD. Trimming cost V 3 bases and J 8 bases; bases outside gene matches: 15. CDR3 DNA: TGTGCCATCAGTGAAGGAGACAGGGAAATGGGTCGGGGCTACACCTTC. Translating it yields CAISEGDREMGRGYTF.

This clonotype was found a few times. The V gene is TRBV7-9, the J gene TRBJ2-7; 12 nucleotides line up with TRBD1. Germline assignment: CDR1 SEHNR and CDR2 FQNEAQ (reference sequence). V was pared by 5 bases and J by 7 bases, with 9 bases of the junction left unmatched. The CDR3 runs to 15 residues. In DNA, the CDR3 is TGTGCCAGCAGCGTAGGGGGACAGGGGGCGAATGAGCAGTACTTC. It encodes CASSVGGQGANEQYF.

The chain uses TRBV7-2 and TRBJ1-1; 8 nucleotides line up with TRBD1. Per germline, CDR1 SGHTA and CDR2 FQGNSA. V trimming: 2 bases; J trimming: 1 base; junction bases outside the gene matches: 3. The CDR3 consists of 15 residues. The CDR3 loop reads CASSLPGTGNTEAFF. DNA for the CDR3: TGTGCCAGCAGCTTACCCGGGACAGGGAACACTGAAGCTTTCTTT.

This clonotype has a handful of counts. This chain links TRBV7-3 with TRBJ2-1; 7 nucleotides match TRBD2. The V and J ends lost 8 bases and 4 bases, in that order; junction bases with no gene match: 8. CDR1 SGHTA and CDR2 FQGTGA come from the germline V gene. The CDR3 is 14 amino acids. CDR3 sequence reads: CASRGGVKYNEQFF. In DNA, the CDR3 is TGTGCCAGCCGGGGAGGGGTGAAATACAATGAGCAGTTCTTC.

This clonotype has at least ten counts. The V call is TRBV3-1, the J call TRBJ2-7; tentative D call: TRBD1 (6 bases). V dropped 9 bases and J dropped 0 bases, with 9 bases sitting between them. The length of the CDR3 is 12 residues. Germline V lookup: CDR1 LGHDT, CDR2 YNNKEL (reference sequence). The CDR3 sequence is CASSDSSYEQYF. As DNA, the CDR3 is TGTGCCAGTTCGGACAGCTCCTACGAGCAGTACTTC.